The present entry profiles one TCR beta chain with its context. Antigen unknown. Sequencing was performed with immunoSEQ multiplex PCR; in TCRdb, only in-frame clones are kept and a portion is missing. The data show 150,000 to 200,000 clones, approximately 86% seen once. This entry is derived from a study of T cell responses to AZD1222 COVID-19 vaccine. The V and J ends lost 6 bases and 1 base respectively, with 9 bases between them. The CDR3 loop spans 13 amino acids. The germline V gene has CDR1 MNHEY and CDR2 SMNVEV (reference sequence). Study-level points and caveats: Clonal diversity was possibly underestimated, and the donors were mostly white British, with more females. No day 14 peak samples; only post-peak repertoires were characterized. CD4 TCRs covered the whole spike, strongest at regions 160-218 and 743-854. A rise in Spike-specific TCR breadth and depth followed two AZD1222 doses.

The chain couples TRBV27 to TRBJ1-1; D gene ambiguous. Specimen: peripheral blood, collected 28 days after the second AZD1222 dose. This TCR was recovered from an adult who received the AZD1222 COVID-19 vaccine. In DNA, the CDR3 is TGTGCCAGCAGGGATATATCGAACACTGAAGCTTTCTTT. Translation: CASRDISNTEAFF.